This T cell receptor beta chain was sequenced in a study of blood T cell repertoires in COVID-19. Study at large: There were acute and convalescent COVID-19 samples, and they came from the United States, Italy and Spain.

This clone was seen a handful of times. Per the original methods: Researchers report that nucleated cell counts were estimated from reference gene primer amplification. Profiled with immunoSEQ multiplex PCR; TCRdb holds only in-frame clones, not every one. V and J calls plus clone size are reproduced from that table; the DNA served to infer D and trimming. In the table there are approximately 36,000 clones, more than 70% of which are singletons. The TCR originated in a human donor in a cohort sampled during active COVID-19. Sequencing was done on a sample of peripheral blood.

Here the CDR3 DNA reads TGTGCCAGCTCGCCGGTGGGACAGGGCCCCACTTTCCAAGAGACCCAGTACTTC. Its translation: CASSPVGQGPTFQETQYF. The chain joins TRBV18 to TRBJ2-5; 9 positions match TRBD1. The CDR3 consists of 18 residues. CDR1 is KGHSH and CDR2 is LQKENI in the germline V gene. J was trimmed by 1 base and V by 6 bases; bases with no gene match: 15.